Below are 12 T cell receptor beta chains sequenced from a single sample in a study of T cells after yellow fever vaccination. MiXCR was run by TCRdb on the 5' RACE reads, yielding one entry per CDR3 protein. The sample lists hundreds of thousands of distinct CDR3 sequences; more than 9% were seen once. The sample consisted of PBMCs, taken on the day of the first yellow fever vaccination. Every receptor here comes from a man aged 18 to 29 who received the YFV17D yellow fever vaccine.

The chain carries TRBV29-1 and TRBJ1-2, with D possibly matching TRBD1 (6 bases). The CDR3 contains 13 residues. CDR1 is SQVTM, CDR2 ANQGSEA, per germline. The germline V and J ends were trimmed by 6 bases and 4 bases, with 15 bases remaining between them. Here the CDR3 DNA reads TGCAGCGTGCACGGACAGTACACCTATGGCTACACCTTC. Residues: CSVHGQYTYGYTF.

Many counts were recorded for this clonotype. The chain is built from TRBV7-9 and TRBJ1-1; D ambiguous. In germline, CDR1 is SEHNR, CDR2 FQNEAQ (reference sequence). The CDR3 has 16 amino acids. V was shortened by 1 base and J by 6 bases, with 18 bases between the two germline ends. CDR3 sequence: CASSLGVKLENSEAFF. In DNA form, the CDR3 reads TGTGCCAGCAGCTTAGGAGTGAAGCTGGAAAACTCTGAAGCTTTCTTT. The complete variable domain, with remaining parts taken from reference TRBV7-9 and TRBJ1-1, reads DTGVSQNPRHKITKRGQNVTFRCDPISEHNRLYWYRQTLGQGPEFLTYFQNEAQLEKSRLLSDRFSAERPKGSFSTLEIQRTEQGDSAMYLCASSLGVKLENSEAFFGQGTRLTVV.

This chain links TRBV7-3 with TRBJ2-1; the match to TRBD2 covers 9 bases. V lost 7 bases to trimming and J lost 5 bases; unmatched junction nucleotides: 6. The CDR3 is made up of 14 amino acids. Germline V gene data show CDR1 as SGHTA and CDR2 as FQGTGA. The CDR3 nucleotides read TGTGCCAGCAAACCTAGCGGGGAGCACAATGAGCAGTTCTTC. Translating it yields CASKPSGEHNEQFF.

CDR3 coding DNA: TGTGCCAGCAGTTTGCCAAGAGTAAACGTTAACTATGGCTACACCTTC. Its translation: CASSLPRVNVNYGYTF. The chain joins TRBV28 to TRBJ1-2, with D uncertain. The CDR3 totals 16 residues. CDR1 is MDHEN, CDR2 SYDVKM, per germline. Deletions cut 3 bases from V and 1 base from J, with 15 bases between.

This clonotype was seen only a few times. V is TRBV6-5 and J is TRBJ2-7; tentatively, D is TRBD1 (6 bases). Per germline, CDR1 MNHEY and CDR2 SVGAGI. Trimming stripped 0 bases from V and 10 bases from J, with 13 bases between. The CDR3 covers 13 residues. The CDR3: CASSYSGAGLQYF. DNA of the CDR3: TGTGCCAGCAGTTACTCGGGGGCAGGCCTTCAGTACTTC.

The V gene is TRBV5-1, the J gene TRBJ2-5; D is possibly TRBD2 (6 bases). The germline V and J ends were trimmed by 4 bases and 7 bases, with 17 bases remaining between them. CDR3 length: 14 residues. Germline CDR1 and CDR2: SGHRS and YFSETQ. CDR3 residues: CASSPGPGEGTQYF. CDR3 bases: TGCGCCAGCAGCCCGGGGCCGGGAGAGGGGACCCAGTACTTC. The entire variable domain, with the rest obtained from reference TRBV5-1 and TRBJ2-5, is as follows: KAGVTQTPRYLIKTRGQQVTLSCSPISGHRSVSWYQQTPGQGLQFLFEYFSETQRNKGNFPGRFSGRQFSNSRSEMNVSTLELGDSALYLCASSPGPGEGTQYFGPGTRLLVL.

This clonotype was seen only a few times. The V gene is TRBV9, the J gene TRBJ2-5; D is uncertain. CDR1 is SGDLS and CDR2 is YYNGEE in the germline V gene. This CDR3 is built from 18 residues. Trimming took off 0 bases at V and 2 bases at J, with 20 bases between the two ends. The DNA for the CDR3 is TGTGCCAGCAGCGTAGGGTCTAGGGTTGTGACTTCGCAAGAGACCCAGTACTTC. This translates into CASSVGSRVVTSQETQYF.

This clonotype was seen only a few times. The chain is built from TRBV5-5 and TRBJ1-1; TRBD1 is a possible D gene (5 bases). The germline V gene encodes CDR1 SGHKS and CDR2 YYEKEE (reference sequence). CDR3 length: 14 residues. Trimming took off 3 bases at V and 1 base at J, with 10 bases between the two ends. CDR3 sequence: CASSWGGGNTEAFF. The CDR3 coding sequence is TGTGCCAGCAGCTGGGGGGGAGGGAACACTGAAGCTTTCTTT.

The V gene is TRBV3-1, the J gene TRBJ1-2, with unresolved D. The V end was cut by 0 bases, the J end by 8 bases, with 13 bases between. The germline CDR1 and CDR2 sequences are LGHDT and YNNKEL (reference sequence). CDR3 length equals 14 residues. The CDR3 DNA reads as TGTGCCAGCAGCCAAGACGGCGGCGGGCGAGGCTACACCTTC. The encoded protein is CASSQDGGGRGYTF.

The chain recombines TRBV2 with TRBJ2-3, with D perhaps TRBD1 (5 bases). The CDR3 sequence is 14 residues long. The ends were cut back, 7 bases at V and 7 bases at J, with 18 bases in the middle. The germline gives CDR1 SNHLY, CDR2 FYNNEI. DNA of the CDR3: TGTGCCAGCAAGGAGACAGTAGATTCTTATACGCAGTATTTT. It translates to CASKETVDSYTQYF.

The chain joins TRBV4-1 to TRBJ2-7, with 10 bases matching TRBD2. The CDR3 runs to 16 residues. V trimming: 1 base; J trimming: 5 bases; junction bases outside the gene matches: 8. The germline CDR1 and CDR2 sequences are MGHRA and YSYEKL. The CDR3 nucleotides are TGCGCCAGCAGCCAAGGACCGGGACTAGCGCCCGACGAGCAGTACTTC. Its translation is CASSQGPGLAPDEQYF.

This clonotype was seen more than once but under ten times. The genes are TRBV7-2 and TRBJ1-6; D is perhaps TRBD1 (5 bases). Germline values: CDR1 SGHTA, CDR2 FQGNSA. The CDR3 has 15 amino acids. V shed 5 bases and J shed 10 bases, with 18 bases lying between them. CDR3 loop: CASSPYGGAESPLHF. The CDR3 nucleotides read TGTGCCAGCAGCCCATATGGTGGGGCAGAATCACCCCTCCACTTT.